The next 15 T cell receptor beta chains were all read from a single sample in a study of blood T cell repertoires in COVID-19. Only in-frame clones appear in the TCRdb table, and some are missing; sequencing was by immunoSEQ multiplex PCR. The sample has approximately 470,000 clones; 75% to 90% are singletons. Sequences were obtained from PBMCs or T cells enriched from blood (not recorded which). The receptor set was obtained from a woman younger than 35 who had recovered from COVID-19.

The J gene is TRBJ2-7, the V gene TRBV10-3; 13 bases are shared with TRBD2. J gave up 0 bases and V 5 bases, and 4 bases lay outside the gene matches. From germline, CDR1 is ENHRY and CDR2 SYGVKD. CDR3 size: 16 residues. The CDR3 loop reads CAISPTSGGNSYEQYF. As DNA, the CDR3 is TGTGCCATCAGTCCGACTAGCGGGGGGAACTCCTACGAGCAGTACTTC.

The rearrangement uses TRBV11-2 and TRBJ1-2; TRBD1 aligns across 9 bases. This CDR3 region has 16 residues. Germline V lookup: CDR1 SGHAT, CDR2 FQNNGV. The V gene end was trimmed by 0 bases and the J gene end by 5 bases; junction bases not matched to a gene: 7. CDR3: CASSLDRLGQGYGYTF. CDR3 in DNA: TGTGCCAGCAGCTTAGATCGGTTGGGACAGGGATATGGCTACACCTTC.

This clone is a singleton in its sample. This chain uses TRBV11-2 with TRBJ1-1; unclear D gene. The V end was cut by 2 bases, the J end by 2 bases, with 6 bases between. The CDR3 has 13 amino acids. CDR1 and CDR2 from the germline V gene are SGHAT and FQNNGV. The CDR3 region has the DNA TGTGCCAGCAGCTTACCCGTTAACACTGAAGCTTTCTTT. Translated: CASSLPVNTEAFF.

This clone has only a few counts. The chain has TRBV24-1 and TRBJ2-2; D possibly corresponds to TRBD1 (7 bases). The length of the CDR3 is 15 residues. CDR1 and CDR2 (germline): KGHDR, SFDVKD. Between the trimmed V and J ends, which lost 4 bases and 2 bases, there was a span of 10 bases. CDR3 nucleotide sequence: TGTGCCACCAGTGACCAGGGGGGCAACACCGGGGAGCTGTTTTTT. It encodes CATSDQGGNTGELFF.

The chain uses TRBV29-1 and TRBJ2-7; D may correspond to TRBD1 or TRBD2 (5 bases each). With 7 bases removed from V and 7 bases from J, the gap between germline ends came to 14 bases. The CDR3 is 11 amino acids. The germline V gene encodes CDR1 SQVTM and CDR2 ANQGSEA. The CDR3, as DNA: TGCAGCGGGGGGACCCCGGGGGAGCAGTACTTC. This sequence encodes CSGGTPGEQYF.

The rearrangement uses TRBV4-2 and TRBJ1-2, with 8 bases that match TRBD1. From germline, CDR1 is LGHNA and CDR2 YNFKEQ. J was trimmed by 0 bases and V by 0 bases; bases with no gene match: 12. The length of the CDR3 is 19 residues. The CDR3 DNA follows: TGTGCCAGCAGCCAAGATCTTACGCGGACAGGGCTCCCTAACTATGGCTACACCTTC. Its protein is CASSQDLTRTGLPNYGYTF.

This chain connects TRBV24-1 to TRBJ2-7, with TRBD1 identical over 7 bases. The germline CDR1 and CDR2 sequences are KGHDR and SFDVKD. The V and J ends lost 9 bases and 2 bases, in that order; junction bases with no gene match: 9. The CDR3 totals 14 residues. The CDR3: CATSRQGGTYEQYF. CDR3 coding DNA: TGTGCCACCTCCAGACAGGGCGGTACCTACGAGCAGTACTTC.

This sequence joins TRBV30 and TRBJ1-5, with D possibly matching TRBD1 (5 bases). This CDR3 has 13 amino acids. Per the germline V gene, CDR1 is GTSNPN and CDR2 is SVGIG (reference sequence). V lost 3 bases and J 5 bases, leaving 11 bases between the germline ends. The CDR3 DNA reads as TGTGCCTGGAGCCCGGGGGAGGATCAGCCCCAGCATTTT. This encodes CAWSPGEDQPQHF.

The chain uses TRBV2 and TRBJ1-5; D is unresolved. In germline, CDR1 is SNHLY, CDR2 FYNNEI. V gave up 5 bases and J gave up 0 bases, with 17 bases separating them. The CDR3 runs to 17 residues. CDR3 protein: CASSPAGGEYSNQPQHF. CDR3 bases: TGTGCCAGCAGTCCGGCGGGAGGAGAATATAGCAATCAGCCCCAGCATTTT.

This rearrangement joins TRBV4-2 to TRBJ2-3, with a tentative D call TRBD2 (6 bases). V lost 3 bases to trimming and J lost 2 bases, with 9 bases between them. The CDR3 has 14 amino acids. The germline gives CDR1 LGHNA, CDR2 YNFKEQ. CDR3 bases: TGTGCCAGCAGCCAGCGGGACCTCACAGATACGCAGTATTTT. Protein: CASSQRDLTDTQYF.

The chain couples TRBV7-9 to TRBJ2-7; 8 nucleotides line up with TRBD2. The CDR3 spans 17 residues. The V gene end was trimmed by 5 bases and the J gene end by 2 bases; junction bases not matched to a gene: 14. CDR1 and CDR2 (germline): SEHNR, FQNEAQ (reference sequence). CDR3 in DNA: TGTGCCAGCAGCCCGGGGGCAGGCGGGGGGCCTACCTACGAGCAGTACTTC. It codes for CASSPGAGGGPTYEQYF.

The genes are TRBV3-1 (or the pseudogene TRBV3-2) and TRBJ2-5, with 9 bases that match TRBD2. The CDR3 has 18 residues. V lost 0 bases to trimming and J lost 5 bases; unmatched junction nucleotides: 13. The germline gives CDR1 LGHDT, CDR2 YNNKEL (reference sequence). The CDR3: CASSQEKLGGGARETQYF. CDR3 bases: TGTGCCAGCAGCCAAGAAAAGCTCGGCGGGGGGGCCAGGGAGACCCAGTACTTC.

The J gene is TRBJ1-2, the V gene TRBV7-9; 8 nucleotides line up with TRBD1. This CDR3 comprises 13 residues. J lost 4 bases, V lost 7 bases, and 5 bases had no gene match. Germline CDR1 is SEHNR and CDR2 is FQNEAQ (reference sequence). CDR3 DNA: TGTGCCAGCAACGCAGGGGGCGCCTATGGCTACACCTTC. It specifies CASNAGGAYGYTF. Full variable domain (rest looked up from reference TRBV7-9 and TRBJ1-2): DTGVSQNPRHKITKRGQNVTFRCDPISEHNRLYWYRQTLGQGPEFLTYFQNEAQLEKSRLLSDRFSAERPKGSFSTLEIQRTEQGDSAMYLCASNAGGAYGYTFGSGTRLTVV.

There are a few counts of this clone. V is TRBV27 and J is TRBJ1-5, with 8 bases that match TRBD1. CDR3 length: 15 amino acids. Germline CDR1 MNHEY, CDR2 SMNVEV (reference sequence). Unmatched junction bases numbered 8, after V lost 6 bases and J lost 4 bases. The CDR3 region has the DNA TGTGCCAGCAGGAAACAGGGGGTCGGGAATCAGCCCCAGCATTTT. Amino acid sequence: CASRKQGVGNQPQHF.

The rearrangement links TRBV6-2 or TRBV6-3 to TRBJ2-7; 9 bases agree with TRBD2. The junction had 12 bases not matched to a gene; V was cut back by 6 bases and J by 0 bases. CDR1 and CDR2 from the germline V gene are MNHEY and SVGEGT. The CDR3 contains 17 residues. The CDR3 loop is CASSTPGAGGDSYEQYF. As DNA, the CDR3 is TGTGCCAGCAGCACCCCCGGAGCGGGGGGAGACTCCTACGAGCAGTACTTC.